This T cell receptor beta chain was documented in a study of T cells in Graves' hyperthyroidism and ophthalmopathy. This clonotype has a count of ten or more. The authors took PBMCs from roughly 10 ml fresh peripheral blood. Trimming shortened V by 8 bases and J by 5 bases, and 12 bases separated the two germline ends. The CDR3 length is 12 residues. CDR1 and CDR2 from the germline V gene are SNHLY and FYNNEI. TCR beta CDR3 sequences were amplified from RNA transcripts. TCR CDR3 regions were first amplified by RT-PCR with HTBI primers. TCRdb re-derived calls from the multiplex PCR reads in MiXCR, one entry per CDR3 protein. The sample records about 610,000 distinct CDR3 sequences, 16% being singletons.

The rearrangement links TRBV2 to TRBJ2-5; D call uncertain. Sequenced sample: blood. The origin of this receptor is a woman in her thirties or forties with Graves' ophthalmopathy. The CDR3 region is CASGAIEETQYF. The CDR3 DNA reads TGTGCCAGCGGTGCTATTGAGGAGACCCAGTACTTC.